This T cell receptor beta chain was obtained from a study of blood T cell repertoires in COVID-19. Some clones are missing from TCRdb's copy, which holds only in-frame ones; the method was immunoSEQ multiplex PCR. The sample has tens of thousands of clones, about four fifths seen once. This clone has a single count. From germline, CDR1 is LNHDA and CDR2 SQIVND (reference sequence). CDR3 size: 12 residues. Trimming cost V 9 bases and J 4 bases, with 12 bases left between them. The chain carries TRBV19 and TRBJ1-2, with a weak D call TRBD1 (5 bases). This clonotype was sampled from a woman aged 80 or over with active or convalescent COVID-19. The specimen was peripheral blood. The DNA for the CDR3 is TGTGCCAGCACCGACAGTCTCTATGGCTACACCTTC. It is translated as CASTDSLYGYTF.